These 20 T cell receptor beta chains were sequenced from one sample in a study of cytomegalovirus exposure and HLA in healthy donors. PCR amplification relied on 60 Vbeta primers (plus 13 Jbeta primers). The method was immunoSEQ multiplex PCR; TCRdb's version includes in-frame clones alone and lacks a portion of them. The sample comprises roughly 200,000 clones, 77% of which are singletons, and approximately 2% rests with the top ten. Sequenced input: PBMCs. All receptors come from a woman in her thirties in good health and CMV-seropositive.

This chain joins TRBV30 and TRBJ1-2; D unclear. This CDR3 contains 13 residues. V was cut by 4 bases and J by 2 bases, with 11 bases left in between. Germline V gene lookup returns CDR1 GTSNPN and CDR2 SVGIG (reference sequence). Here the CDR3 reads CAWMAGGNYGYTF. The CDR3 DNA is TGTGCCTGGATGGCCGGAGGGAACTATGGCTACACCTTC.

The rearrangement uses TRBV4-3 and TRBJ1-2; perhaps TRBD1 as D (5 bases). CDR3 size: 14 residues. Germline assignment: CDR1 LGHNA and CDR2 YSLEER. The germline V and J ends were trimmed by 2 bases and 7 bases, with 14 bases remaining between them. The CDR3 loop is CASSQLRVGVGYTF. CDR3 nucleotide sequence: TGCGCCAGCAGCCAACTCAGGGTTGGTGTTGGCTACACCTTC.

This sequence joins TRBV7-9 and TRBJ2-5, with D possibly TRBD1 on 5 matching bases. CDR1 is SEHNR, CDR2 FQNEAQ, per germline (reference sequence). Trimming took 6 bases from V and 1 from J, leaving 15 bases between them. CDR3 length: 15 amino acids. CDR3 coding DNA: TGTGCCAGCAGTTATGACAGAACCATCCAAGAGACCCAGTACTTC. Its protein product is CASSYDRTIQETQYF.

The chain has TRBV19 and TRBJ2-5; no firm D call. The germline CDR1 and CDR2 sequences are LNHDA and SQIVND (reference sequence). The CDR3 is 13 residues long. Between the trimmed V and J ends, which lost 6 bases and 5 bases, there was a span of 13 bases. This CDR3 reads CASRADHGETQYF. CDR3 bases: TGTGCCAGTAGGGCGGATCACGGGGAGACCCAGTACTTC.

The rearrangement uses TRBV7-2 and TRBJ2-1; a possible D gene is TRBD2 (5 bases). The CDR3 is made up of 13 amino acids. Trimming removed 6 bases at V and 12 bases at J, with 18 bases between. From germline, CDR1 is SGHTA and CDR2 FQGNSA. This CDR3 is CASSSTVTGGQFF. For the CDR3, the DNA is TGTGCCAGCAGTTCGACTGTAACCGGAGGGCAGTTCTTC.

The CDR3 protein is CASSLYTGGRTGELFF. DNA for the CDR3: TGCGCCAGCAGCTTGTACACGGGAGGGAGAACCGGGGAGCTGTTTTTT. The chain joins TRBV5-1 to TRBJ2-2; 8 bases are a match to TRBD2. The trim removed 1 base at V and 5 bases at J, leaving 7 bases unmatched. Germline V lookup: CDR1 SGHRS, CDR2 YFSETQ. There are 16 residues in the CDR3.

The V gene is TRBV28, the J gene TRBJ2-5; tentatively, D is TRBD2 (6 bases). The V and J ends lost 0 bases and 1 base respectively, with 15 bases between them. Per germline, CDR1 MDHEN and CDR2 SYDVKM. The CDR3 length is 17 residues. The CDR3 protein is CASSLWPPGLPQETQYF. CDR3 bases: TGTGCCAGCAGTTTATGGCCTCCTGGACTACCCCAAGAGACCCAGTACTTC.

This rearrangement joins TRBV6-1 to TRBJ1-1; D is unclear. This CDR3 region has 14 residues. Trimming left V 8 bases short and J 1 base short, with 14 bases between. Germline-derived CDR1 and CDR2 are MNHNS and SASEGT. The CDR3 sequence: CASSSSSGNTEAFF. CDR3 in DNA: TGTGCCAGCTCATCTTCCTCAGGGAACACTGAAGCTTTCTTT.

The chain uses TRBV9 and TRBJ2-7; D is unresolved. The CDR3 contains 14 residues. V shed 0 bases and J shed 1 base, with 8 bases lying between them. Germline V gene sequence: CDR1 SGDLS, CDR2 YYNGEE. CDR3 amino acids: CASSVVAASYEQYF. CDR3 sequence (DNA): TGTGCCAGCAGCGTAGTGGCGGCTTCCTACGAGCAGTACTTC.

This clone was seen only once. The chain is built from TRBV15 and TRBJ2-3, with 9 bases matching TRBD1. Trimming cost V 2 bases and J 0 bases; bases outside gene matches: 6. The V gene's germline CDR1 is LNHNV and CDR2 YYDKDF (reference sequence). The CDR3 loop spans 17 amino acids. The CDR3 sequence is CATSRTGDRVSTDTQYF. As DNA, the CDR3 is TGTGCCACCAGCAGAACTGGGGACAGGGTGAGCACAGATACGCAGTATTTT.

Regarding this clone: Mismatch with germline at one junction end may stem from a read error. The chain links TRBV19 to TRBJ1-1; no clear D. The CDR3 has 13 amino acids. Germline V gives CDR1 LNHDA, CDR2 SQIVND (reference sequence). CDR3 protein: CASSIDHIAGLRF. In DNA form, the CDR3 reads TGTGCCAGTAGTATAGATCATATCGCTGGACTTCGATTT.

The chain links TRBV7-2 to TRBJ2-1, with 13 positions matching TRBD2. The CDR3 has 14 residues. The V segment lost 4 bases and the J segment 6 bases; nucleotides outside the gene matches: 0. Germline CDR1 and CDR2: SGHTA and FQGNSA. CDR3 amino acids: CASSWTSGSNEQFF. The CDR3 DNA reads TGTGCCAGCAGCTGGACTAGCGGGAGCAATGAGCAGTTCTTC.

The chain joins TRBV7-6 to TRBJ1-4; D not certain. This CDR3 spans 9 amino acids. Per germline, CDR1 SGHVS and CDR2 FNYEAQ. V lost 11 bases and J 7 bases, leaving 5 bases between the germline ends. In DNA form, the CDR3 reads TGTGCCGGGCCTGAAAAACTGTTTTTT. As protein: CAGPEKLFF.

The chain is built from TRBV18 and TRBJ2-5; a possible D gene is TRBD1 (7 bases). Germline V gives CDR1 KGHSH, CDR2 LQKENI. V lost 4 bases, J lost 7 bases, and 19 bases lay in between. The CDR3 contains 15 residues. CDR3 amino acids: CASSRTEGALRTQYF. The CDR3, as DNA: TGTGCCAGCTCACGTACGGAGGGGGCTTTAAGGACCCAGTACTTC.

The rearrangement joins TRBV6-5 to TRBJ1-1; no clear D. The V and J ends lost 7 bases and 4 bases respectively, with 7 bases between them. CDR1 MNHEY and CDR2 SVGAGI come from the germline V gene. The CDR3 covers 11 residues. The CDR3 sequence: CASTRGTEAFF. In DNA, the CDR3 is TGTGCCAGCACCCGGGGCACTGAAGCTTTCTTT.

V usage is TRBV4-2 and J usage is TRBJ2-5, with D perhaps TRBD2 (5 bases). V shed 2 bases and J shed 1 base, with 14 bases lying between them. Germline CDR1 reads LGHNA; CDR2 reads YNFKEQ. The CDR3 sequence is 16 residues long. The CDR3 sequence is CASSQIQAETQETQYF. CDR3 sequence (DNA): TGTGCCAGCAGCCAAATCCAAGCGGAGACCCAAGAGACCCAGTACTTC.

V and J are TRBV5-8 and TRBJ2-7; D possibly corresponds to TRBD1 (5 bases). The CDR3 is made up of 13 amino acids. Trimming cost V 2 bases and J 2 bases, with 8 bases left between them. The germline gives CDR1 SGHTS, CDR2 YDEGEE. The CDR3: CASSFAGTYEQYF. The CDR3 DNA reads TGTGCCAGCAGCTTTGCAGGGACCTACGAGCAGTACTTC.

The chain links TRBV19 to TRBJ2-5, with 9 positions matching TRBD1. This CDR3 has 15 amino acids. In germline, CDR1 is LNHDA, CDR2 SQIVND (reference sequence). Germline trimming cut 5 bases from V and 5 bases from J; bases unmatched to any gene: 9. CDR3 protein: CASSFSTGGHETQYF. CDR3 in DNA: TGTGCCAGTAGTTTTTCGACAGGGGGGCATGAGACCCAGTACTTC.

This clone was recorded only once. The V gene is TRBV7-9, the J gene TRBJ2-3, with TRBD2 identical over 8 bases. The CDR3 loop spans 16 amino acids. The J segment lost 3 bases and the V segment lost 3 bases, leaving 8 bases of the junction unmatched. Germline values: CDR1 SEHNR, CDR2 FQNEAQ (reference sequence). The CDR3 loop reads CASSLATGTRTDTQYF. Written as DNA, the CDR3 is TGTGCCAGCAGCTTGGCCACCGGGACTAGGACAGATACGCAGTATTTT.

For the CDR3, the DNA is TGTGCCAGCAGCCAAACAAAGGAGGGCGAGCAGTACTTC. The encoded protein is CASSQTKEGEQYF. This chain links TRBV7-9 with TRBJ2-7; tentative D call: TRBD2 (6 bases). With 5 bases removed from V and 6 bases from J, the gap between germline ends came to 14 bases. The CDR3 extends over 13 amino acids. The V gene's germline CDR1 is SEHNR and CDR2 FQNEAQ (reference sequence).